The clone carrying this TCR beta chain was seen only a few times. Its antigen remains unidentified. The data belong to a study of T cell repertoires in cytomegalovirus infection. Study summary: HLA-C-restricted CMV epitopes, recently identified, and well-studied HLA-B-restricted ones were used by the study. A matching HLA type, together with CMV infection, was signaled by public TCR beta signatures. Study-wide results and limits: The cumulative frequency of public TCR beta families identified carriers of CMV plus the relevant HLA. There were HLA-C-restricted CMV-specific TCR beta clonotypes dominating the ex vivo response.

MiXCR, run by TCRdb on the reads, gives a single entry per CDR3 protein. The repertoire holds roughly 860,000 distinct CDR3 sequences, with 30% to 35% as singletons. This CDR3 is 14 amino acids long. V gave up 10 bases and J gave up 1 base; unmatched junction bases: 4. CDR1 is KGHDR, CDR2 SFDVKD, per germline. The chain recombines TRBV24-1 with TRBJ2-2, with TRBD1 identical over 8 bases. The sample consisted of cultured CD8+ T cells from PBMCs, taken from culture after CMV antigen stimulation. The receptor was isolated from a human donor in good health (CMV status not recorded). Some clones in this sample may be carry-over from other donors' samples. CDR3 in amino acids: CATRDRGNTGELFF. The CDR3 coding sequence is TGTGCCACTCGTGACAGGGGGAACACCGGGGAGCTGTTTTTT.